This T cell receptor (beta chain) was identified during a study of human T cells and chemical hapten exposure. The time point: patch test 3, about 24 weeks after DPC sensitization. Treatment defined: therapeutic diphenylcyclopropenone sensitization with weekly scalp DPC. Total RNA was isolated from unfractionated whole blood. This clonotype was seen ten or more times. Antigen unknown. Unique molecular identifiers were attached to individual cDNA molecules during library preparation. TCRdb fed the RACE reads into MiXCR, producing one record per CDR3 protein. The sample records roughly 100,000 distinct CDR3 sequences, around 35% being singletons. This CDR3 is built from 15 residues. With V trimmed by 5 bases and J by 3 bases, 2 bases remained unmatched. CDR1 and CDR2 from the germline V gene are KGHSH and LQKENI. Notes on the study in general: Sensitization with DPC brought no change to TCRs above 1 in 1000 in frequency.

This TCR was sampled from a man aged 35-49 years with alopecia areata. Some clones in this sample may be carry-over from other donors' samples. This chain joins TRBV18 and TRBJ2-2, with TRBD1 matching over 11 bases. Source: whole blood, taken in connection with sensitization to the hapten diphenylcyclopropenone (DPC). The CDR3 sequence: CASSGQGADTGELFF. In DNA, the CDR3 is TGTGCCAGCTCAGGACAGGGGGCGGACACCGGGGAGCTGTTTTTT.